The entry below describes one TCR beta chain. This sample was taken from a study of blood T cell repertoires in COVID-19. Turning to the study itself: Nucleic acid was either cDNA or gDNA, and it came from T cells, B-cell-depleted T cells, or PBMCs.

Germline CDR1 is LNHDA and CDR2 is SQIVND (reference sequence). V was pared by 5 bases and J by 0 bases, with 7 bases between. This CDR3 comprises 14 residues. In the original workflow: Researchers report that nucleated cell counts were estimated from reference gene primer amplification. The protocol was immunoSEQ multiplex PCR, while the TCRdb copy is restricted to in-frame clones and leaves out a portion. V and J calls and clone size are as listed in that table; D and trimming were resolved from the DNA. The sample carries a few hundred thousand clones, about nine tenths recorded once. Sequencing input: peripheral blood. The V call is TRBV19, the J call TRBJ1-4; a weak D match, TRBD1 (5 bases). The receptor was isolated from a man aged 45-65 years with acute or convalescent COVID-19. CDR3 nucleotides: TGTGCCAGTAGTTCGACAGCAACTAATGAAAAACTGTTTTTT. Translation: CASSSTATNEKLFF.